Presented here are 11 T cell receptor beta chains from one specimen sequenced in a study of patients and donors after allogeneic stem cell transplantation. Using its own MiXCR run on the RT-PCR reads, TCRdb lists one record per CDR3 protein. The sample contains some 160,000 distinct CDR3 sequences, roughly 24% of which appear only once. Sample: blood, either unsorted or a sorted T cell fraction (not recorded which). The source is a human donor who was either an allogeneic HSCT recipient or a stem cell or donor lymphocyte infusion donor (not recorded which). It is not recorded whose cells these are; they may come from a transplant donor.

The gene calls are TRBV30 and TRBJ2-3; 8 positions agree with TRBD1. This CDR3 comprises 15 residues. Germline trimming cut 2 bases from V and 7 bases from J; bases unmatched to any gene: 11. The germline V gene encodes CDR1 GTSNPN and CDR2 SVGIG (reference sequence). The CDR3: CAWSLGTGYPYTQYF. The DNA for the CDR3 is TGTGCCTGGAGTTTAGGGACAGGCTACCCTTATACGCAGTATTTT. The full variable domain, with the rest looked up from reference TRBV30 and TRBJ2-3, is SQTIHQWPATLVQPVGSPLSLECTVEGTSNPNLYWYRQAAGRGLQLLFYSVGIGQISSEVPQNLSASRPQDRQFILSSKKLLLSDSGFYLCAWSLGTGYPYTQYFGPGTRLTVL.

The rearrangement links TRBV15 to TRBJ2-4; D is perhaps TRBD1 (5 bases). Germline V gene lookup returns CDR1 LNHNV and CDR2 YYDKDF (reference sequence). The V end lost 3 bases, the J end lost 1 base, and 10 bases lay between the germline ends. This CDR3 is built from 15 residues. The CDR3 nucleotides read TGTGCCACCAGCAGTGGGGCCGTTGCCAAAAACATTCAGTACTTC. Protein product: CATSSGAVAKNIQYF.

This chain connects TRBV7-2 to TRBJ2-1; D remains ambiguous. This CDR3 region has 16 residues. From germline, CDR1 is SGHTA and CDR2 FQGNSA. Trimming took 5 bases from V and 2 from J, leaving 16 bases between them. CDR3 sequence reads: CASSRIQPIAYNEQFF. The CDR3 DNA is TGTGCCAGCAGCCGTATACAGCCTATCGCCTACAATGAGCAGTTCTTC.

The chain carries TRBV12-3 or TRBV12-4 and TRBJ2-1; D unresolved. The CDR3 extends over 18 amino acids. Trimming removed 1 base from V and 7 bases from J, with 23 bases in between. This chain's CDR3 is CASSLGLATPRKFNEQFF. DNA for the CDR3: TGTGCCAGCAGTTTAGGTCTTGCGACGCCTCGGAAATTTAATGAGCAGTTCTTC.

The chain combines TRBV5-1 with TRBJ1-2, with D possibly matching TRBD1 (6 bases). The CDR3 totals 14 residues. The germline CDR1 and CDR2 sequences are SGHRS and YFSETQ. Deletions cut 3 bases from V and 2 bases from J, with 11 bases between. The CDR3 spells CASSSQGFNYGYTF. Written as DNA, the CDR3 is TGCGCCAGCAGCTCACAGGGATTCAACTATGGCTACACCTTC.

This sequence joins TRBV30 and TRBJ1-1; no firm D call. Trimming left V 6 bases short and J 4 bases short, with 12 bases between. Germline lookup yields CDR1 GTSNPN and CDR2 SVGIG (reference sequence). The CDR3 runs 12 residues. The CDR3 DNA reads TGTGCCTGTAGAAGGGAGGGCACTGAAGCTTTCTTT. Its protein product is CACRREGTEAFF. The entire variable domain, with the rest obtained from reference TRBV30 and TRBJ1-1, is as follows: SQTIHQWPATLVQPVGSPLSLECTVEGTSNPNLYWYRQAAGRGLQLLFYSVGIGQISSEVPQNLSASRPQDRQFILSSKKLLLSDSGFYLCACRREGTEAFFGQGTRLTVV.

The gene calls are TRBV25-1 and TRBJ1-5, with D possibly being TRBD1 (5 bases). V was trimmed by 1 base and J by 0 bases, leaving 10 bases between them. The CDR3 is 16 amino acids. Looked up from germline, CDR1 is MGHDK and CDR2 is SYGVNS. This CDR3 reads CASSESAGHSNQPQHF. In DNA form, the CDR3 reads TGTGCCAGCAGTGAATCCGCGGGGCATAGCAATCAGCCCCAGCATTTT.

This sequence joins TRBV5-1 and TRBJ1-2; weak D call: TRBD1 (6 bases). V was shortened by 4 bases and J by 8 bases, with 15 bases between the two germline ends. From germline, CDR1 is SGHRS and CDR2 YFSETQ. This CDR3 contains 13 residues. CDR3 sequence (DNA): TGCGCCAGCAGCACGGACAGCCTTCTGGGCTACACCTTC. Amino acids: CASSTDSLLGYTF.

The gene calls are TRBV28 and TRBJ1-4, with 7 bases identical to TRBD1. The CDR3 totals 17 residues. V trimming: 6 bases; J trimming: 0 bases; junction bases outside the gene matches: 10. Germline-derived CDR1 and CDR2 are MDHEN and SYDVKM. CDR3 loop: CASRMGQMLATNEKLFF. The CDR3 DNA is TGTGCCAGCAGGATGGGACAGATGTTAGCAACTAATGAAAAACTGTTTTTT. The full variable domain, its missing parts supplied by reference TRBV28 and TRBJ1-4, is DVKVTQSSRYLVKRTGEKVFLECVQDMDHENMFWYRQDPGLGLRLIYFSYDVKMKEKGDIPEGYSVSREKKERFSLILESASTNQTSMYLCASRMGQMLATNEKLFFGSGTQLSVL.

This chain links TRBV7-9 with TRBJ1-4, with D possibly matching TRBD1 (6 bases). In germline, CDR1 is SEHNR, CDR2 FQNEAQ (reference sequence). Trimming cost V 5 bases and J 8 bases, with 15 bases left between them. This CDR3 region has 14 residues. Here the CDR3 reads CASSHFRGGEKLFF. The CDR3 DNA reads TGTGCCAGCAGCCATTTCAGGGGTGGCGAAAAACTGTTTTTT.

The DNA of the CDR3 is TGTGCCAGCAGCGCCCAGGGAGGGCTGGGTTCACCCCTCCACTTT. Translating it yields CASSAQGGLGSPLHF. V usage is TRBV7-3 and J usage is TRBJ1-6, with D perhaps matching TRBD1 (5 bases). Trimming shortened V by 5 bases and J by 9 bases, and 17 bases separated the two germline ends. The CDR3 loop spans 15 amino acids. Germline assignment: CDR1 SGHTA and CDR2 FQGTGA. Variable domain in full (rest from reference TRBV7-3 and TRBJ1-6): GAGVSQTPSNKVTEKGKYVELRCDPISGHTALYWYRQSLGQGPEFLIYFQGTGAADDSGLPNDRFFAVRPEGSVSTLKIQRTERGDSAVYLCASSAQGGLGSPLHFGNGTRLTVT.